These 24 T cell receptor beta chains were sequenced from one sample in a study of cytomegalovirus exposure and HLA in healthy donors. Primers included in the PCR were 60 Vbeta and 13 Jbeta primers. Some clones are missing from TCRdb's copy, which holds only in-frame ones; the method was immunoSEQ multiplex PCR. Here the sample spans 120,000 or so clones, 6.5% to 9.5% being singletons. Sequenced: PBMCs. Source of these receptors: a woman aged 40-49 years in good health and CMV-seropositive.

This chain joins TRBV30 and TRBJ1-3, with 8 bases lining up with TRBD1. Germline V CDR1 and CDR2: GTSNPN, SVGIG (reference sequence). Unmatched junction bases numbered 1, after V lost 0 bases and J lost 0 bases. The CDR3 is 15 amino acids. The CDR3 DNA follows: TGTGCCTGGAGTGTGGGACAGGACTCTGGAAACACCATATATTTT. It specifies CAWSVGQDSGNTIYF.

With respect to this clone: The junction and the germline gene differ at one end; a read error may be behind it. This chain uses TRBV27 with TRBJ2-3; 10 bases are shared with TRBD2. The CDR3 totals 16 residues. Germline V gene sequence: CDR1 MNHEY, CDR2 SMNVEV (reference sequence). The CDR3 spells CANSSGLARNTDTQYF. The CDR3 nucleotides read TGTGCCAACAGTTCGGGACTAGCGCGCAACACAGATACGCAGTATTTT.

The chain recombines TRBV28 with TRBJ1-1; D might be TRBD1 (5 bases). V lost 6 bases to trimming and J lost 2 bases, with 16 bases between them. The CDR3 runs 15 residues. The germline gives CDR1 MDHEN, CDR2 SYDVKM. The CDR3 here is CASRPTPQGNTEAFF. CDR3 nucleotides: TGTGCCAGCAGACCTACTCCTCAGGGAAACACTGAAGCTTTCTTT. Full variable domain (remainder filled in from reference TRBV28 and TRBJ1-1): DVKVTQSSRYLVKRTGEKVFLECVQDMDHENMFWYRQDPGLGLRLIYFSYDVKMKEKGDIPEGYSVSREKKERFSLILESASTNQTSMYLCASRPTPQGNTEAFFGQGTRLTVV.

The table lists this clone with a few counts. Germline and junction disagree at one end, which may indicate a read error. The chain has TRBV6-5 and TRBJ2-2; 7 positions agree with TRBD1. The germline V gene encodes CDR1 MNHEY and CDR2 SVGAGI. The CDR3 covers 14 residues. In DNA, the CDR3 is TGTGTCAGCAGAGGACAGGAGAACACCGGGGAGCTGTTTTTT. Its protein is CVSRGQENTGELFF.

CDR3 loop: CASSPQGGVNTEAFF. CDR3 nucleotide sequence: TGTGCCAGCTCACCACAAGGGGGAGTGAACACTGAAGCTTTCTTT. The chain links TRBV18 to TRBJ1-1; TRBD1 is a possible D gene (6 bases). Germline assignment: CDR1 KGHSH and CDR2 LQKENI. The CDR3 spans 15 residues. With 1 base removed from V and 0 bases from J, the gap between germline ends came to 9 bases. Full variable domain (missing parts from reference TRBV18 and TRBJ1-1): NAGVMQNPRHLVRRRGQEARLRCSPMKGHSHVYWYRQLPEEGLKFMVYLQKENIIDESGMPKERFSAEFPKEGPSILRIQQVVRGDSAAYFCASSPQGGVNTEAFFGQGTRLTVV.

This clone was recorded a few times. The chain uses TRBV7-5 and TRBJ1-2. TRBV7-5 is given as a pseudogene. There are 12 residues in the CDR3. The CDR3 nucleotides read TGTGTCAGAAGCTCCCCCCGCTATGGCTACACCTTC. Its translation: CVRSSPRYGYTF.

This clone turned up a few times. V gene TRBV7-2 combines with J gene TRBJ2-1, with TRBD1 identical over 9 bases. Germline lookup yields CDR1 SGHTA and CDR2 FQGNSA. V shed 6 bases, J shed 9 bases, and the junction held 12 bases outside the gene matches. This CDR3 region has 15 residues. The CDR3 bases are TGTGCCAGCAGGGCCGGGACAGGGTTTACCGGTGAGCAGTTCTTC. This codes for CASRAGTGFTGEQFF.

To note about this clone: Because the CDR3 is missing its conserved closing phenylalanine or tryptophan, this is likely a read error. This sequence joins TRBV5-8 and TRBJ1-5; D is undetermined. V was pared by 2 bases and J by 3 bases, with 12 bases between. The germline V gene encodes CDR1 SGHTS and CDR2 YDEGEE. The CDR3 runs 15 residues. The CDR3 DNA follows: TGTGCCAGCAGCTTAGGGAGGGTCCCCAATCAGCCCCAGCATCTT. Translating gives CASSLGRVPNQPQHL.

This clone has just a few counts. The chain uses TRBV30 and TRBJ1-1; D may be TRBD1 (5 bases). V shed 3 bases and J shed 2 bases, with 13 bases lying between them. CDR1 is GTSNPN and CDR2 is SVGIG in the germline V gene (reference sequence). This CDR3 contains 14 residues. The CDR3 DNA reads TGTGCCTGGAGCCCCGGCAGGGTTAACACTGAAGCTTTCTTT. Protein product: CAWSPGRVNTEAFF.

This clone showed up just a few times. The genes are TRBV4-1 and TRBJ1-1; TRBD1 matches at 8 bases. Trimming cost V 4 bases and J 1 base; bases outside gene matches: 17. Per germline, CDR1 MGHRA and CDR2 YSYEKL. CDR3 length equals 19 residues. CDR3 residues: CASSPTGGGRGQGNTEAFF. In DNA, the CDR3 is TGCGCCAGCAGCCCCACCGGAGGGGGCAGGGGGCAAGGGAACACTGAAGCTTTCTTT.

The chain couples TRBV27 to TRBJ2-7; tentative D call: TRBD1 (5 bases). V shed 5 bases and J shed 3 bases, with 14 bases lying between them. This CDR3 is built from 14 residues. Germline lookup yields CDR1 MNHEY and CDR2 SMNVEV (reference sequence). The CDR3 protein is CASSPRQTLYEQYF. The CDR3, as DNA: TGTGCCAGCAGTCCCCGACAGACCCTCTACGAGCAGTACTTC.

CDR3: CASRPRTVNYGYTF. The CDR3 DNA reads TGTGCCAGCAGACCTCGGACAGTTAACTATGGCTACACCTTC. The V gene is TRBV28, the J gene TRBJ1-2; D is perhaps TRBD1 (6 bases). This CDR3 has 14 residues. Trimming removed 6 bases at V and 1 base at J, with 12 bases between. Germline-derived CDR1 and CDR2 are MDHEN and SYDVKM.

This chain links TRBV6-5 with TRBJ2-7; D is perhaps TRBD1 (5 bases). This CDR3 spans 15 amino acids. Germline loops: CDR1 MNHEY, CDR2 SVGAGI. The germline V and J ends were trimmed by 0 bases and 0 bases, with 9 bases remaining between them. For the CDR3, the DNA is TGTGCCAGCAGTTACTCGAGCAGGGCCTCCTACGAGCAGTACTTC. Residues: CASSYSSRASYEQYF.

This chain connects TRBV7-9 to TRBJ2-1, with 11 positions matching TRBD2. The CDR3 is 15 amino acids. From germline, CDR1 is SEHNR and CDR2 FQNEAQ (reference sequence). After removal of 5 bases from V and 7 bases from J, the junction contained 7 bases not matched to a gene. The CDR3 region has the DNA TGTGCCAGCAGCGTAACTAGCGGGGGATCGAATGAGCAGTTCTTC. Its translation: CASSVTSGGSNEQFF.

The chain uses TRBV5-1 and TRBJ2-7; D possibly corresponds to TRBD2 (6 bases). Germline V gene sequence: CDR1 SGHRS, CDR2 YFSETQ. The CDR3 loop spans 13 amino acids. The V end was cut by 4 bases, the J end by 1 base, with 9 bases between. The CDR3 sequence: CASSVRESYEQYF. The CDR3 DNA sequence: TGCGCCAGCAGCGTACGGGAGTCCTACGAGCAGTACTTC.

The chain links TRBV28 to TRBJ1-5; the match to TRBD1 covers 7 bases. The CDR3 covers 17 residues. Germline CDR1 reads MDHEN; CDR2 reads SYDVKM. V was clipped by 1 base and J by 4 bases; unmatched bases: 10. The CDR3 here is CASSLYSLRGRNQPQHF. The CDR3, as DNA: TGTGCCAGCAGTTTATACTCTTTGAGGGGGCGAAATCAGCCCCAGCATTTT. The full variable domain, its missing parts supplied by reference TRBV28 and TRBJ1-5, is DVKVTQSSRYLVKRTGEKVFLECVQDMDHENMFWYRQDPGLGLRLIYFSYDVKMKEKGDIPEGYSVSREKKERFSLILESASTNQTSMYLCASSLYSLRGRNQPQHFGDGTRLSIL.

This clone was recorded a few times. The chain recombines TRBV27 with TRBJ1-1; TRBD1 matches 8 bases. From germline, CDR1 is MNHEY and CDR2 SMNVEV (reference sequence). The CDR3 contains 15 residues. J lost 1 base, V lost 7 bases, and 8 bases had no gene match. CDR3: CASTLYQGANTEAFF. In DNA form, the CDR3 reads TGTGCCAGCACTTTGTACCAGGGGGCGAACACTGAAGCTTTCTTT.

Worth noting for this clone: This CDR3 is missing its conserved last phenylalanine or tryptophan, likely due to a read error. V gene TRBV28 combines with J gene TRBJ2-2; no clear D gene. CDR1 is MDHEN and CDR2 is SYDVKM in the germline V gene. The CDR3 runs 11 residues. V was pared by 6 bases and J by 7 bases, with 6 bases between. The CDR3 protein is CASSWGGELFV. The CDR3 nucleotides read TGTGCCAGCAGCTGGGGCGGGGAGCTGTTTGTT.

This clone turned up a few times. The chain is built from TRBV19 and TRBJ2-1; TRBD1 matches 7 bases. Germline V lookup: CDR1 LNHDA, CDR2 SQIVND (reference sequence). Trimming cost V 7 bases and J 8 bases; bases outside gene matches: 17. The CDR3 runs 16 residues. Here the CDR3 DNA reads TGTGCCAGTAAAAAAATGGTGAGACAGGGTTTCGATGAGCAGTTCTTC. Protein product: CASKKMVRQGFDEQFF.

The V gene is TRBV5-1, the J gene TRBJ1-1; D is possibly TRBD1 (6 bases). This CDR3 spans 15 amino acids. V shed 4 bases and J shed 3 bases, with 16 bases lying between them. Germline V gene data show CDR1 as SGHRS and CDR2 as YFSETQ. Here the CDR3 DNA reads TGCGCCAGCAGCATTGAACAGGGTGGGTACACTGAAGCTTTCTTT. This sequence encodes CASSIEQGGYTEAFF.

As DNA, the CDR3 is TGTGCCAGCATGTTTATGGACAGTTCTCAGCCCCAGCATTTT. Encoded protein: CASMFMDSSQPQHF. The rearrangement links TRBV2 to TRBJ1-5, with D possibly being TRBD1 (6 bases). Trimming pared 7 bases from V and 6 bases from J, leaving 16 bases between. The CDR3 covers 14 residues. Germline V lookup: CDR1 SNHLY, CDR2 FYNNEI. Supplemented by reference TRBV2 and TRBJ1-5, the full variable domain reads EPEVTQTPSHQVTQMGQEVILRCVPISNHLYFYWYRQILGQKVEFLVSFYNNEISEKSEIFDDQFSVERPDGSNFTLKIRSTKLEDSAMYFCASMFMDSSQPQHFGDGTRLSIL.

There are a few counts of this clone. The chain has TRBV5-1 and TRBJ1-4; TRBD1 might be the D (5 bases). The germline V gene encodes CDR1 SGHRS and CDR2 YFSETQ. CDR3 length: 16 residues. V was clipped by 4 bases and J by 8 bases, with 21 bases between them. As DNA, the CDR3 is TGCGCCAGCAGCCAAACCTCGGGCAGGGTGAACGAAAAACTGTTTTTT. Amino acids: CASSQTSGRVNEKLFF.

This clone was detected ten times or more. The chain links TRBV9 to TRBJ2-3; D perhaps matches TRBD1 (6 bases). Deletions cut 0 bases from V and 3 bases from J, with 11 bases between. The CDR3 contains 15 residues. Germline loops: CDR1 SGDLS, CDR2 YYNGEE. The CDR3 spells CASSVEGQGTDTQYF. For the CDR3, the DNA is TGTGCCAGCAGCGTAGAAGGCCAGGGGACAGATACGCAGTATTTT.

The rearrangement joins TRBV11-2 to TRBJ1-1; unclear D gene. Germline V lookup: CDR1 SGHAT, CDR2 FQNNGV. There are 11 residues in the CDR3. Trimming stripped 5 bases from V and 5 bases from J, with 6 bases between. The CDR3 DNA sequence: TGTGCCAGCAGCATGAGTACTGAAGCTTTCTTT. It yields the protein CASSMSTEAFF.